Below are 10 T cell receptor beta chains sequenced from a single sample in a study. In TCRdb, the RT-PCR reads were re-called with MiXCR into one record per CDR3 protein. The sample carries about 680,000 distinct CDR3 sequences, about 14% recorded once. The sample taken for sequencing was memory CD4+ T cells from blood. Every receptor here comes from a female donor in good health, serving as a healthy control.

In its sample, this clonotype was seen many times. This chain connects TRBV5-1 to TRBJ2-5, with TRBD2 matching over 11 bases. The CDR3 is 17 amino acids. V trimming: 0 bases; J trimming: 5 bases; junction bases outside the gene matches: 9. Per the germline V gene, CDR1 is SGHRS and CDR2 is YFSETQ. CDR3 residues: CASSLEALAGGWETQYF. DNA for the CDR3: TGCGCCAGCAGCTTGGAAGCCCTAGCGGGAGGATGGGAGACCCAGTACTTC.

This clonotype appeared a few times. The rearrangement links TRBV9 to TRBJ2-1; 9 bases fit TRBD2. Germline CDR1 and CDR2: SGDLS and YYNGEE. This CDR3 has 16 amino acids. Trimming took 1 base from V and 9 from J; bases not matched to a gene: 11. CDR3 sequence (DNA): TGTGCCAGCAGCGTAACCGCGGGAGGGCGGTACGTTGAGCAGTTCTTC. It yields the protein CASSVTAGGRYVEQFF. Variable domain in full (rest from reference TRBV9 and TRBJ2-1): DSGVTQTPKHLITATGQRVTLRCSPRSGDLSVYWYQQSLDQGLQFLIQYYNGEERAKGNILERFSAQQFPDLHSELNLSSLELGDSALYFCASSVTAGGRYVEQFFGPGTRLTVL.

V and J are TRBV27 and TRBJ2-3; tentative D call: TRBD2 (5 bases). Germline V CDR1 and CDR2: MNHEY, SMNVEV (reference sequence). CDR3 length equals 13 residues. V lost 6 bases and J 8 bases, leaving 15 bases between the germline ends. CDR3 nucleotide sequence: TGTGCCAGCAGACTGAGGACTCTCGGTACGCAGTATTTT. Encoded protein: CASRLRTLGTQYF.

This clonotype was seen a few times. The chain combines TRBV24-1 with TRBJ1-2; D is possibly TRBD1 (6 bases). This CDR3 spans 16 amino acids. In germline, CDR1 is KGHDR, CDR2 SFDVKD. Trimming removed 4 bases at V and 0 bases at J, with 14 bases between. Written as DNA, the CDR3 is TGTGCCACCAGTGAGTCACCCGGGACAACTAACTATGGCTACACCTTC. Protein product: CATSESPGTTNYGYTF.

There are a few counts of this clonotype. The chain has TRBV6-1 and TRBJ1-5, with D uncertain. The CDR3 sequence is 16 residues long. V was trimmed by 0 bases and J by 0 bases, leaving 9 bases between them. Germline V gene sequence: CDR1 MNHNS, CDR2 SASEGT. The CDR3 loop is CASSEAGRFSNQPQHF. The CDR3 DNA reads TGTGCCAGCAGTGAAGCTGGACGGTTTAGCAATCAGCCCCAGCATTTT.

About this clonotype: Possible read error: a much larger clone is one base away. V usage is TRBV6-1 and J usage is TRBJ2-1; TRBD1 is a possible D gene (6 bases). The CDR3 extends over 14 amino acids. Germline V CDR1 and CDR2: MNHNS, SASEGT. With 4 bases removed from V and 4 bases from J, the gap between germline ends came to 11 bases. CDR3 DNA: TGTGCCAGCAGTGGGGACAAGGGGTACAATGAGCAGTTCTTC. Protein sequence: CASSGDKGYNEQFF.

The V gene is TRBV18, the J gene TRBJ2-1, with D perhaps TRBD2 (5 bases). CDR1 and CDR2 from the germline V gene are KGHSH and LQKENI. V was clipped by 2 bases and J by 8 bases, with 7 bases between them. The CDR3 is 12 amino acids. CDR3 protein: CASSPMEDEQFF. In DNA form, the CDR3 reads TGTGCCAGCTCACCAATGGAGGATGAGCAGTTCTTC.

The sample holds a few counts of this clonotype. The genes are TRBV20-1 and TRBJ1-4, with D perhaps TRBD1 (6 bases). V was pared by 4 bases and J by 5 bases, with 14 bases between. Germline V gives CDR1 DFQATT, CDR2 SNEGSKA (reference sequence). The CDR3 has 14 residues. The CDR3 sequence is CSAISDRKNEKLFF. The CDR3 region has the DNA TGCAGTGCTATCTCGGACAGAAAAAATGAAAAACTGTTTTTT.

This clonotype was recorded only once. V usage is TRBV6-2 or TRBV6-3 and J usage is TRBJ2-3; 8 bases match TRBD2. This CDR3 contains 15 residues. The germline gives CDR1 MNHEY, CDR2 SVGEGT. Trimming at V came to 3 bases and at J to 0 bases, leaving 2 bases not matched to a gene. As DNA, the CDR3 is TGTGCCAGCAGTTATGCTAGCGGGAGCACAGATACGCAGTATTTT. Translating it yields CASSYASGSTDTQYF.

This chain links TRBV7-3 with TRBJ2-1; 16 nucleotides line up with TRBD2. Trimming took 4 bases from V and 8 from J; bases not matched to a gene: 2. The germline V gene encodes CDR1 SGHTA and CDR2 FQGTGA. The CDR3 totals 15 residues. As DNA, the CDR3 is TGTGCCAGCAGCTGGGGGACTAGCGGGAGGGATGAGCAGTTCTTC. Amino acid sequence: CASSWGTSGRDEQFF.